This is a list of T cell receptor beta chains from one sample in a study of control samples from healthy donors and cancer patients. Sequenced by immunoSEQ multiplex PCR; TCRdb stores in-frame clones only, minus some. There are some 100,000 clones in the sample; around nine tenths occur only once, and roughly a sixth lies in the top ten. Sequenced input: blood. All receptors come from a woman between 50 and 59 years old in good health. Each CDR3 is given with its conserved first and last residue.

TRBJ2-7 TRBV28 CATHKGRSYEQYF
TRBJ2-7 TRBV4-1 CASSPLGRGPSYEQYF
TRBJ1-5 TRBV28 CATRRGGGRNQPQHF
TRBJ2-7 TRBV11-2 CASSPPRRSSYEQYF
TRBJ2-2 TRBV3-1/TRBV3-2 CASSRLELAGATGELFF
TRBJ2-7 TRBV7-9 CASSQGRGLSYEQYF
TRBJ1-2 TRBV27 CATRRAGGSSNYGYTF
TRBJ1-1 TRBV30 CAWSVSVNTEAFF
TRBJ1-4 TRBV19 CASSLFTGKLLFF
TRBJ2-7 TRBV10-3 CAISESGTTAYEQYF
TRBJ2-3 TRBV9 CASSVLGIPGNTQYF
TRBJ2-3 TRBV15 CATSRSSGRTDTQYF
TRBJ2-7 TRBV30 CAWSPGSYEQYF
TRBJ2-5 TRBV6-5 CASNLPPRTPETQYF
TRBJ2-1 TRBV7-7 CASSTGQSIANEQFF
TRBJ2-7 TRBV15 CATSRVLPPRDRGHEQYF
TRBJ1-2 TRBV19 CASSIPLTGDGYTF
TRBJ2-5 TRBV6-2/TRBV6-3 CASSSKRRIRDSQETQYF
TRBJ1-1 TRBV7-3 CASSPVGGLGTEAFF
TRBJ2-3 TRBV19 CASSPWGVTDTQYF
TRBJ2-4 TRBV18 CASSPPQGEDIQYF
TRBJ2-3 TRBV24-1 CATSDLLEQGDTDTQYF
TRBJ1-5 TRBV4-1 CASSPGTDISPQHF
TRBJ1-5 TRBV10-3 CAISHRGQGEQPQHF
TRBJ2-5 TRBV5-6 CASSRTSRDRLQETQYF
TRBJ2-7 TRBV5-1 CASSSGTGGDEQYF
TRBJ2-2 TRBV4-2 CASSQVERTGELFF
TRBJ1-4 TRBV14 CASSQGWNAAEKLFF
TRBJ1-1 TRBV6-6 CASSRKPGQGAFEAFF
TRBJ1-2 TRBV30 CAWSPRGPYGYTF
TRBJ2-7 TRBV5-1 CASSLAPTSPYEQYF
TRBJ2-1 TRBV18 CASSPPDRYNEQFF
TRBJ2-5 TRBV4-1 CASSQIGMGQGAQTQYF
TRBJ1-2 TRBV11-2 CASSPLPGRNYGYTF
TRBJ2-3 TRBV5-8 CASSLHRRTDTQYF
TRBJ2-1 TRBV7-2 CASSANPGGIDEQFF
TRBJ1-5 TRBV11-2 CASSLKHISNQPQHF
TRBJ2-7 TRBV5-4 CASSFAPYEQYF
TRBJ2-7 TRBV5-4 CASSLEPSGFIYEQYF
TRBJ2-5 TRBV6-5 CASRKAGGGLETQYF
TRBJ1-3 TRBV2 CASIRNRAGNTIYF
TRBJ2-2 TRBV4-1 CASSPSQGLAGPANTGELFF
TRBJ1-4 TRBV6-2/TRBV6-3 CASSRFSSVGEKLFF
TRBJ1-6 TRBV6-4 CASRQGDSPLHF
TRBJ1-3 TRBV7-8 CASSFLSGNTIYF
TRBJ2-1 TRBV5-1 CASSYLAGANEQFF
TRBJ2-5 TRBV6-5 CASSWGGRTETQYF
TRBJ1-1 TRBV29-1 CSAPSGGTEAFF
TRBJ2-3 TRBV6-5 CASSYRTGGPDTQYF
TRBJ2-3 TRBV3-1/TRBV3-2 CASSENCLGLFTDTQYF
TRBJ1-3 TRBV2 CASTKLSRGNTIYF
TRBJ2-1 TRBV27 CASSLSRTGGNEQFF
TRBJ1-6 TRBV19 CASSMQGPTPLHF
TRBJ2-4 TRBV7-9 CASSFGGSAKNIQYF
TRBJ2-3 TRBV19 CASSIGTYLDTQYF
TRBJ1-2 TRBV15 CATSRDRANYGYTF
TRBJ1-3 TRBV3-1/TRBV3-2 CASSQMSSGNTIYF
TRBJ2-7 TRBV7-9 CASSDGTSGSYEQYF